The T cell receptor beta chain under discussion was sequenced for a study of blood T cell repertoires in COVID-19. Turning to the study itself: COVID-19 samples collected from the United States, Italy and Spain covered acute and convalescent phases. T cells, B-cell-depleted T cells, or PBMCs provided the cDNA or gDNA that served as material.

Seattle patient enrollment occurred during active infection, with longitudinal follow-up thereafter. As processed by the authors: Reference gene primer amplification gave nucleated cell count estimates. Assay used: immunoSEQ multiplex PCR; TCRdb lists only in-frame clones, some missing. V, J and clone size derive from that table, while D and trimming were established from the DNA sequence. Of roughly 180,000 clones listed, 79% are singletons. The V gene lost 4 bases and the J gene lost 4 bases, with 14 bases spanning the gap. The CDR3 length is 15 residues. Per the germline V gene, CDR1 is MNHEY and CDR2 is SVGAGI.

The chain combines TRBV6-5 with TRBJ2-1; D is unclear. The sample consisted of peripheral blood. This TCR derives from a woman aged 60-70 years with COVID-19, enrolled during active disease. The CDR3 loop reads CASSSTQFLYNEQFF. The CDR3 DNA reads TGTGCCAGCAGTTCTACACAGTTCCTATACAATGAGCAGTTCTTC.